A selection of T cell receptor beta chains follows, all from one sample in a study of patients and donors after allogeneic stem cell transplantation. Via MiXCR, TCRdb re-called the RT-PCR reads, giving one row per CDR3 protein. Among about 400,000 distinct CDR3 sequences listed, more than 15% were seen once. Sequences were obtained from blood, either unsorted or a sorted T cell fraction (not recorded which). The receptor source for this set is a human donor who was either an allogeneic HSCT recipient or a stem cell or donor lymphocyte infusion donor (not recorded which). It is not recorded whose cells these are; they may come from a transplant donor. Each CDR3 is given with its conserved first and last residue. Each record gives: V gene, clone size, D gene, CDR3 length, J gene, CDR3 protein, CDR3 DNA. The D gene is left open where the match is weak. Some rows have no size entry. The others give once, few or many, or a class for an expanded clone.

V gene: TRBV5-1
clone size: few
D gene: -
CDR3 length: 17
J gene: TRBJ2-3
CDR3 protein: CASSYATRGILTDTQYF
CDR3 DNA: TGCGCCAGCAGCTACGCGACGAGGGGGATATTAACAGATACGCAGTATTTT

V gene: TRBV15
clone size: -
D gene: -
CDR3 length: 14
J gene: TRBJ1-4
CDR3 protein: CATSREDQGEKLFF
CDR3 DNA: TGTGCCACCAGCAGAGAGGATCAGGGTGAAAAACTGTTTTTT

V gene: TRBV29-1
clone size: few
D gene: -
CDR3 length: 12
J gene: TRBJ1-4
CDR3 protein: CSPKDMVEKLFF
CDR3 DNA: TGCAGCCCCAAGGACATGGTAGAAAAACTGTTTTTT

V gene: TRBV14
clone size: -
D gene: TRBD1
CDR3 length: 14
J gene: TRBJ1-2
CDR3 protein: CASSQGTGGVGYTF
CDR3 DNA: TGTGCCAGCAGCCAAGGGACAGGGGGAGTTGGCTACACCTTC

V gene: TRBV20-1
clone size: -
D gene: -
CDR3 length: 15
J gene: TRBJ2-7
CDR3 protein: CSARDQTRSSYEQYF
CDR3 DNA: TGCAGTGCTAGAGATCAGACGAGGAGCTCCTACGAGCAGTACTTC

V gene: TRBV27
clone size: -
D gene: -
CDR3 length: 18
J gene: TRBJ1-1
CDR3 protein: CASSSGRTAPNQNTEAFF
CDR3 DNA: TGTGCCAGCAGTTCGGGCCGGACAGCCCCGAACCAGAACACTGAAGCTTTCTTT

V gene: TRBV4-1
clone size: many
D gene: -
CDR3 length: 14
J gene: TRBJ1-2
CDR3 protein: CASSQIGQHYGYTF
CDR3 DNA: TGCGCCAGCAGCCAGATAGGACAGCACTATGGCTACACCTTC

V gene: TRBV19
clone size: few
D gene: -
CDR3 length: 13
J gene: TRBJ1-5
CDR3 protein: CASSMWGNQPQHF
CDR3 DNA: TGTGCCAGTAGTATGTGGGGGAATCAGCCCCAGCATTTT

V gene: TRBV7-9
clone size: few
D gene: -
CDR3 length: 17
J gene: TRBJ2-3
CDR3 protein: CASSSPPSGGMADTQYF
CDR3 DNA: TGTGCCAGCAGCTCCCCCCCCAGTGGGGGTATGGCAGATACGCAGTATTTT

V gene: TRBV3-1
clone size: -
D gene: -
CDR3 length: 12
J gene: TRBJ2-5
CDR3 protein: CASSQEAETQYF
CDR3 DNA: TGTGCCAGCAGCCAAGAAGCAGAGACCCAGTACTTC

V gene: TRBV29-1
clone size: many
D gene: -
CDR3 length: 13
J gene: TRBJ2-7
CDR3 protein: CSVVTVLTLEQYF
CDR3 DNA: TGCAGCGTTGTGACAGTCCTTACCCTCGAGCAGTACTTC

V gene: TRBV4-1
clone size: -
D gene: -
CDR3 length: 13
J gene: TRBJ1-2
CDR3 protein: CASSQGIGYGYTF
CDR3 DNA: TGCGCCAGCAGCCAAGGAATTGGATATGGCTACACCTTC

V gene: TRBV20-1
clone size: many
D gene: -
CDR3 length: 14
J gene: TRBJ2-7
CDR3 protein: CSASDRWGSYEQYF
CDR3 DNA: TGCAGTGCTTCGGACAGATGGGGCTCCTACGAGCAGTACTTC

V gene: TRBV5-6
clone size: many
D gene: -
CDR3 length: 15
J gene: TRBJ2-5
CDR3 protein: CASTYLESSQETQYF
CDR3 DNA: TGTGCCAGCACATACCTAGAAAGCAGCCAAGAGACCCAGTACTTC

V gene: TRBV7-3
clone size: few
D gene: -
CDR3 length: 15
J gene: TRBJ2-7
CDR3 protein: CASSLQSGTSYEQYF
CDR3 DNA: TGTGCCAGCAGCTTACAGTCAGGGACCTCCTACGAGCAGTACTTC

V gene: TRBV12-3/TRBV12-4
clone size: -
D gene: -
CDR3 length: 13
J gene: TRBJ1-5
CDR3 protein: CASSLRDNQPQHF
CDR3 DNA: TGTGCCAGCAGTTTAAGGGACAATCAGCCCCAGCATTTT

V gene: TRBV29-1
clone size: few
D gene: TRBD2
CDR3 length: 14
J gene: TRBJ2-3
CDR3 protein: CSVDSGGRTDTQYF
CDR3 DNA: TGCAGCGTTGACAGCGGGGGGAGGACAGATACGCAGTATTTT

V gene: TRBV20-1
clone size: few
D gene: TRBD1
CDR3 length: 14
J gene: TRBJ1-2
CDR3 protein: CSARDHTGGDGYTF
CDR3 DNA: TGCAGTGCTAGAGATCATACAGGGGGCGATGGCTACACCTTC

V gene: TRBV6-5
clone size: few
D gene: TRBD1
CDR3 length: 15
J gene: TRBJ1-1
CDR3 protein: CASSSPGTGRTEAFF
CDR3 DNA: TGTGCCAGCAGTTCCCCCGGGACAGGGAGGACTGAAGCTTTCTTT

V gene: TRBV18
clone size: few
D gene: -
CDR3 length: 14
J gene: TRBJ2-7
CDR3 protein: CASSPPPKTYEQYF
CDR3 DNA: TGTGCCAGCTCACCACCCCCTAAGACGTACGAGCAGTACTTC

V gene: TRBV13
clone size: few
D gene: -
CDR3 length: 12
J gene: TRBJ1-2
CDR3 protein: CASTFESYGYTF
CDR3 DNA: TGTGCCAGCACCTTCGAGTCCTATGGCTACACCTTC

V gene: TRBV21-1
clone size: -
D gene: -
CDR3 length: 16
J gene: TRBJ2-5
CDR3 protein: CASSQENRAFQETQYF
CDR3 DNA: TGTGCCAGCAGCCAAGAAAACCGGGCCTTCCAAGAGACCCAGTACTTC

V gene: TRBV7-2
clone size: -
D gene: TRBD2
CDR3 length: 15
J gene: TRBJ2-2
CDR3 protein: CASSFSAGATGELFF
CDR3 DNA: TGTGCCAGCAGCTTCTCAGCGGGGGCCACCGGGGAGCTGTTTTTT

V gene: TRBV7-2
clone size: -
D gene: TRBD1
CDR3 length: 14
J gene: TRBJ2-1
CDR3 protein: CASSPSMDRDEQFF
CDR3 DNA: TGTGCCAGCAGCCCTAGTATGGACAGGGATGAGCAGTTCTTC

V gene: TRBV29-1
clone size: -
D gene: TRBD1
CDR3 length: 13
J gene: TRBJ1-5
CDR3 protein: CSVIQGIHQPQHF
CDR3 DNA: TGCAGCGTAATACAGGGGATTCATCAGCCCCAGCATTTT

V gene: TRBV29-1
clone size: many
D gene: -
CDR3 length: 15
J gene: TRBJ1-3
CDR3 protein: CSVYHTGIAGNTIYF
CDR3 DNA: TGCAGCGTTTACCATACAGGGATCGCAGGAAACACCATATATTTT

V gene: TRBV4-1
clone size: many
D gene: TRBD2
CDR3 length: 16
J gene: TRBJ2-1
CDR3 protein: CASRKGLAGASSEQFF
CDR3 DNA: TGCGCCAGCAGGAAGGGACTAGCGGGAGCCAGTAGTGAGCAGTTCTTC

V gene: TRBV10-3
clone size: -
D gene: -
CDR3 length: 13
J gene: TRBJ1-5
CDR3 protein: CAITSKPDQPQHF
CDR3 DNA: TGTGCCATCACCAGCAAGCCTGATCAGCCCCAGCATTTT

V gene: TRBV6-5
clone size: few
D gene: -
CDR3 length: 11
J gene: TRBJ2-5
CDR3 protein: CASNDRRTQYF
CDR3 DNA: TGTGCCAGCAACGATAGGAGGACCCAGTACTTC

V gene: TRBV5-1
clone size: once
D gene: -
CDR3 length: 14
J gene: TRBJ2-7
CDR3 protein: CASSFNTFSYEQYF
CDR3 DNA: TGCGCCAGCAGCTTTAACACCTTTTCCTACGAGCAGTACTTC

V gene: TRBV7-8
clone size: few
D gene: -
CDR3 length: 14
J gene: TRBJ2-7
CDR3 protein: CASSLARQAYEQYF
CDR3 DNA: TGTGCCAGCAGCTTAGCGCGCCAAGCTTACGAGCAGTACTTC

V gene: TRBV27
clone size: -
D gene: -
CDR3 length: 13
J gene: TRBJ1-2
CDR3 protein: CASARQGPYGYTF
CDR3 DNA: TGTGCCAGCGCCCGGCAGGGCCCCTATGGCTACACCTTC

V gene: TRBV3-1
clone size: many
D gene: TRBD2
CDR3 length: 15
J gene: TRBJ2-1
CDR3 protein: CASSQPLAEYNEQFF
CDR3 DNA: TGTGCCAGCAGCCAACCCCTAGCGGAATACAATGAGCAGTTCTTC

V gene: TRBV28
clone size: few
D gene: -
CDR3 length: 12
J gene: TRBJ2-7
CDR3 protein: CASRDPGAEEYF
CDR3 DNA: TGTGCCAGCAGGGACCCAGGCGCCGAGGAGTACTTC

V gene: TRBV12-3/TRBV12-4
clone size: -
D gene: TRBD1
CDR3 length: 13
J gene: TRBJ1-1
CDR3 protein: CASRYRGDTEAFF
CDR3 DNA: TGTGCCAGCAGGTACAGGGGGGACACTGAAGCTTTCTTT

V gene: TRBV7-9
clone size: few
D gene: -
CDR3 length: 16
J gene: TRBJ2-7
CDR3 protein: CASSRIQGPRPSEQYF
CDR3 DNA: TGTGCCAGCAGTAGGATACAAGGCCCTAGGCCGTCCGAGCAGTACTTC

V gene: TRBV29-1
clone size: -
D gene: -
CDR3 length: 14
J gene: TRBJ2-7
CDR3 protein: CSVEEAGVRREQYF
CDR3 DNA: TGCAGCGTTGAAGAGGCCGGGGTTCGGCGCGAGCAGTACTTC

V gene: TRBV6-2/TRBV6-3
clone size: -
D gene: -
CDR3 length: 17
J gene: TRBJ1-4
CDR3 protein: CASSYADYTWIGEKLFF
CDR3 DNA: TGTGCCAGCAGTTACGCAGACTACACATGGATAGGTGAAAAACTGTTTTTT

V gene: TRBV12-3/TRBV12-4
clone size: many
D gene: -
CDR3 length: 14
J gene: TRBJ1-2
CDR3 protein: CASSLGGWNYGYTF
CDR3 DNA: TGTGCCAGCAGTTTAGGGGGGTGGAACTATGGCTACACCTTC

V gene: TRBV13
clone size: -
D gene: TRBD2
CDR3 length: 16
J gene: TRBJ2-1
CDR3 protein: CASSLALGEGPYEQFF
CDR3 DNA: TGTGCCAGCAGCTTAGCTCTAGGGGAGGGCCCCTATGAGCAGTTCTTC

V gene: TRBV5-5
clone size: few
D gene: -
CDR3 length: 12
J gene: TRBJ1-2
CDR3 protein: CASSFGSYGYTF
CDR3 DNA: TGTGCCAGCAGCTTCGGCAGCTATGGCTACACCTTC

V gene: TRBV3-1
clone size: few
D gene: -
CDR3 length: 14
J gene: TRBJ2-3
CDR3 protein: CASSLRSRANTQYF
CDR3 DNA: TGTGCCAGCAGCCTTCGAAGCCGCGCTAATACGCAGTATTTT

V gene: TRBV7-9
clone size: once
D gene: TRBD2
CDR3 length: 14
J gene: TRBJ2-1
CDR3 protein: CASSLRAGVDEQFF
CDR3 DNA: TGTGCCAGCAGCTTACGGGCGGGGGTGGATGAGCAGTTCTTC

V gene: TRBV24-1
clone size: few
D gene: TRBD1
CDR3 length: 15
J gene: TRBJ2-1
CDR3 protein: CATSVTGAGYNEQFF
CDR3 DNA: TGTGCCACCAGTGTTACAGGGGCTGGCTACAATGAGCAGTTCTTC

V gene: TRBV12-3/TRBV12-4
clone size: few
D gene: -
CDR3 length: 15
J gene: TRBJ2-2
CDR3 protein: CASWRGGTNTGELFF
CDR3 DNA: TGTGCCAGCTGGAGGGGGGGCACGAACACCGGGGAGCTGTTTTTT

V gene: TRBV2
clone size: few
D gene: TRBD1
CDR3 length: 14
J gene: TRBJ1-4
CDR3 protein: CASSGTGRSEKLFF
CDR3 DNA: TGTGCCAGCAGCGGGACAGGGAGGAGTGAAAAACTGTTTTTT

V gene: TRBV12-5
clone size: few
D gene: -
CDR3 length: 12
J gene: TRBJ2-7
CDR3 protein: CASGPGMGEQYF
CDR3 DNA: TGTGCTAGTGGTCCAGGGATGGGCGAGCAGTACTTC

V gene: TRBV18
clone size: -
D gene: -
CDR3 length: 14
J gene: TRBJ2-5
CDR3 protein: CASSPQDIQETQYF
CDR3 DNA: TGTGCCAGCTCACCCCAAGACATCCAAGAGACCCAGTACTTC

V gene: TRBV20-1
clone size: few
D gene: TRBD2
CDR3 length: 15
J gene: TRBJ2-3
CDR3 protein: CSARSRGGRLDTQYF
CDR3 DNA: TGCAGTGCTAGATCTCGGGGGGGCCGGCTCGATACGCAGTATTTT

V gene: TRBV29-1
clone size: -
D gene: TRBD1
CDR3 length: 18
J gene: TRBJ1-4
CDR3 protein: CSVESGRAGGEKVRKLFF
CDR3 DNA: TGCAGCGTTGAATCAGGTCGGGCAGGGGGCGAAAAGGTGCGAAAACTGTTTTTT

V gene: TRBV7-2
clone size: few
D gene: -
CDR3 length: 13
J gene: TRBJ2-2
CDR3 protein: CASSSSFAGELFF
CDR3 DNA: TGTGCCAGCAGCTCCTCCTTCGCCGGGGAGCTGTTTTTT

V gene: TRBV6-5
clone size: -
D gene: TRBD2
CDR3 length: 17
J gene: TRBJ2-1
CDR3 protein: CASSYFLAVRTYNEQFF
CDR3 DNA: TGTGCCAGCAGTTACTTTCTAGCGGTAAGGACCTACAATGAGCAGTTCTTC

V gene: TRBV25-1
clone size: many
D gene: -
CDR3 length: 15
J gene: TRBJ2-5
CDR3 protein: CASAKAGSGRETQYF
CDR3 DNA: TGTGCCAGCGCCAAAGCAGGGTCGGGACGAGAGACCCAGTACTTC

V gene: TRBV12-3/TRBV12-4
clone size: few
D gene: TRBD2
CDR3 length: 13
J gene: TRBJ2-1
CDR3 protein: CASSSRLASEQFF
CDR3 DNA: TGTGCCAGCAGTTCCCGACTAGCTTCTGAGCAGTTCTTC